This TCR beta chain came from a study of CD8 T cells in Susac syndrome. Reverse transcription of about 0.5 to 1 ug RNA was carried out with random hexamers. It was immunoSEQ multiplex PCR that amplified TCR beta CDR3 across 54 Vbeta and 13 Jbeta. TCRdb re-called the immunoSEQ multiplex PCR reads through MiXCR, storing one row per CDR3 protein. This repertoire shows about 200,000 distinct CDR3 sequences, 85% to 95% found once; its top ten account for around 0.093%. The sequenced target, TCR beta, came from blood CD8+ and CD4+ T cells. Negative isolation was applied to CD8+ and CD4+ T cells, and FACS enrichment was applied to TEMRA cells. A word on this clonotype: Its cognate antigen is unknown.

Trimming pared 4 bases from V and 5 bases from J, leaving 9 bases between. Germline V gene sequence: CDR1 MRHNA, CDR2 SNTAGT. The CDR3 length is 13 residues. Study conclusions and caveats: The number of individuals included in the study's TCR sequencing and HLA analysis was acknowledged as relatively small.

Sequencing was done on a sample of CD4+ T cells from PBMCs. The receptor's source is a human donor in good health. The chain has TRBV6-4 and TRBJ2-1; possible D gene TRBD2, 5 bases. CDR3: CASSAGSNNEQFF. In nucleotides, the CDR3 is TGTGCCAGCAGTGCGGGGTCGAACAATGAGCAGTTCTTC.